This TCR beta chain was documented in a study of cytomegalovirus exposure and HLA in healthy donors. The overall study: Falling in the Caucasian-associated ancestry cluster were about 83% of about 400 genotyped donors.

The CDR3 consists of 14 residues. Germline CDR1 LNHDA, CDR2 SQIVND (reference sequence). The V segment lost 3 bases and the J segment 6 bases; nucleotides outside the gene matches: 5. The PCR used 60 Vbeta and 13 Jbeta primers. The table came from immunoSEQ multiplex PCR; TCRdb's copy has only in-frame clones and leaves some out. Of over 120,000 clones in the sample, roughly 70% are singletons; the top ten hold around 1.9%. The TCR was taken from a woman in her fifties or sixties in good health and CMV-seropositive. The chain has TRBV19 and TRBJ2-7; 10 positions match TRBD2. The sequenced sample consisted of PBMCs. CDR3 amino acids: CASSITSGRGEQYF. CDR3 sequence (DNA): TGTGCCAGTAGTATTACCAGCGGGAGGGGCGAGCAGTACTTC. Complete variable domain (other parts from reference TRBV19 and TRBJ2-7): DGGITQSPKYLFRKEGQNVTLSCEQNLNHDAMYWYRQDPGQGLRLIYYSQIVNDFQKGDIAEGYSVSREKKESFPLTVTSAQKNPTAFYLCASSITSGRGEQYFGPGTRLTVT.